These T cell receptor beta chains were read from a single sample in a study of shared clonotypes between healthy human individuals. Measured with immunoSEQ multiplex PCR; TCRdb has only the in-frame clones, and not every one. The sample has about 2.5 million clones, 85% to 95% seen once. Sequencing was carried out using naive CD4+ T cells from PBMCs. These receptors originate from a young man in good health. Some clones in this sample may be carry-over from other donors' samples. Both conserved end residues are part of each CDR3. A D gene is named only where the DNA matches it firmly. Size tells how often a clone was seen (once, few, many) or the class of an expanded clone, and some rows leave it out.

j_gene,v_gene,len,d_gene,abundance,CDR3nt,CDR3aa
TRBJ1-5,TRBV6-1,13,.,.,TGTGCCAGCGCTATCCCGGGCAATCAGCCCCAGCATTTT,CASAIPGNQPQHF
TRBJ2-1,TRBV30,11,TRBD2,.,TGTGCCTGCCGGACTAGCTTTGAGCAGTTCTTC,CACRTSFEQFF
TRBJ1-2,TRBV11-2,15,.,.,TGTGCCAGCAGCTTAAGTCTAATGACAGTCTATGGCTACACCTTC,CASSLSLMTVYGYTF
TRBJ2-1,TRBV30,13,.,.,TGTGCCTGGAGTCCCGGGGCGGAAGCTGAGCAGTTCTTC,CAWSPGAEAEQFF
TRBJ1-2,TRBV5-4,14,TRBD1,.,TGTGCCAGCAGCTTTATGACAGGGAACTATGGCTACACCTTC,CASSFMTGNYGYTF
TRBJ2-1,TRBV6-6,15,TRBD2,.,TGTGCCAGCAGTTATGGGACTAGCGCAACCAATGAGCAGTTCTTC,CASSYGTSATNEQFF
TRBJ2-7,TRBV15,15,.,.,TGTGCCACCAGCAGTTACAGGGATCTTACCTACGAGCAGTACTTC,CATSSYRDLTYEQYF
TRBJ2-1,TRBV7-3,13,.,.,TGTGCCAGCAGCTTCCGGGTCAAGAATGAGCAGTTCTTC,CASSFRVKNEQFF
TRBJ2-7,TRBV7-9,16,TRBD1,.,TGTGCCAGCAGCTTAGGTCGAACAGGACAGGACCACGAGCAGTACTTC,CASSLGRTGQDHEQYF
TRBJ2-3,TRBV7-8,16,.,once,TGTGCCAGCAGCTTAGTGGGAATACTTGGCACAGATACGCAGTATTTT,CASSLVGILGTDTQYF
TRBJ2-3,TRBV19,15,.,.,TGTGCCAGTAGTCTGGAACCGGGGGTAGGAGATACGCAGTATTTT,CASSLEPGVGDTQYF
TRBJ2-7,TRBV5-1,15,TRBD1,.,TGCGCCAGCAGCATTGCCGGTACAGGGGGCTACGAGCAGTACTTC,CASSIAGTGGYEQYF
TRBJ2-1,TRBV11-3,14,.,.,TGTGCCAGCAGCCCGGGGACCGCTGGCAATGAGCAGTTCTTC,CASSPGTAGNEQFF
TRBJ1-1,TRBV28,13,.,.,TGTGCCAGCAGTTTGGGCCCGGTTAGTGAAGCTTTCTTT,CASSLGPVSEAFF
TRBJ2-7,TRBV29-1,13,.,.,TGCAGCGTTGAAGGGGCTGGGAGATACGAGCAGTACTTC,CSVEGAGRYEQYF
TRBJ1-4,TRBV5-1,16,.,.,TGCGCCAGCAGCTTGCCGGGATCTGGCACTAATGAAAAACTGTTTTTT,CASSLPGSGTNEKLFF
TRBJ2-7,TRBV10-3,19,.,.,TGTGCCATCAGTGAGTCTTCGAAGGTTCCGTTGGATGACAGGAACGAGCAGTACTTC,CAISESSKVPLDDRNEQYF
TRBJ2-1,TRBV11-2,15,TRBD2,.,TGTGCCAGCAGCTTAACTAGCGAACCACCCGGCGGAGAGTTCTTC,CASSLTSEPPGGEFF
TRBJ2-1,TRBV11-3,15,TRBD2,.,TGTGCCAGCAGCCTTAGCGGGAGAGTCGGCAATGAGCAGTTCTTC,CASSLSGRVGNEQFF
TRBJ1-5,TRBV25-1,11,.,few,TGTGCCAGCGGTCCGTTAGGGCCCCAGCATTTT,CASGPLGPQHF
TRBJ2-2,TRBV7-2,14,.,.,TGTGCCAGCAGCTTCCCGGGACAACTTCGAGAGCTGTTTTTT,CASSFPGQLRELFF
TRBJ2-5,TRBV6-5,15,TRBD2,.,TGTGCCAGCAGTTACGGACTAGCGGGAGGAGAGACCCAGTACTTC,CASSYGLAGGETQYF
TRBJ2-7,TRBV18,12,TRBD1,.,TGTGCCAGCTCGCCGAACGACAGGGGTCTGTACTTC,CASSPNDRGLYF
TRBJ1-5,TRBV27,14,.,.,TGTGCCAGCAGTTCCCAGAATAGCAATCAGCCCCAGCATTTT,CASSSQNSNQPQHF
TRBJ1-5,TRBV7-2,15,.,.,TGTGCCAGCAGCTTTGCCGCCGGGACCACCCAGCCCCAGCATTTT,CASSFAAGTTQPQHF
TRBJ2-5,TRBV28,14,.,.,TGTGCCAGCAGTTCCGTGACGGTTAGGGAGACCCAGTACTTC,CASSSVTVRETQYF
TRBJ2-4,TRBV9,18,.,.,TGTGCCAGCAGCCCCCGATTGGGAGGAGGGGGAGCCAAAAACATTCAGTACTTC,CASSPRLGGGGAKNIQYF
TRBJ2-3,TRBV7-9,16,TRBD2,.,TGTGCCAGCAGCATGGGGACTAGCGGGAGTGGAGATACGCAGTATTTT,CASSMGTSGSGDTQYF